Following are 14 T cell receptor beta chains from one sample sequenced in a study of chemoradiotherapy in HPV16-positive cancers. TCRdb's copy holds only in-frame clones and misses some; the assay was immunoSEQ multiplex PCR. The sample contains 65,000 to 80,000 clones, 88% of which appear only once. This sample comprised blood, obtained from a patient who underwent chemoradiotherapy. Receptors were obtained from a human donor with HPV-associated anogenital cancer.

The J gene is TRBJ1-3, the V gene TRBV6-1, with D possibly matching TRBD1 (5 bases). Deletions cut 3 bases from V and 4 bases from J, with 10 bases between. The CDR3 spans 14 residues. Per the germline V gene, CDR1 is MNHNS and CDR2 is SASEGT. This CDR3 is CASSEGDRGNTIYF. Written as DNA, the CDR3 is TGTGCCAGCAGTGAGGGGGACCGAGGAAACACCATATATTTT.

The chain joins TRBV7-3 to TRBJ2-1, with a possible D match to TRBD1 (5 bases). Trimming pared 5 bases from V and 0 bases from J, leaving 8 bases between. The CDR3 covers 14 residues. The germline gives CDR1 SGHTA, CDR2 FQGTGA. The CDR3: CASSPQGSYNEQFF. DNA of the CDR3: TGTGCCAGCAGCCCCCAGGGCTCCTACAATGAGCAGTTCTTC. The full variable domain, completed using reference TRBV7-3 and TRBJ2-1, is GAGVSQTPSNKVTEKGKYVELRCDPISGHTALYWYRQSLGQGPEFLIYFQGTGAADDSGLPNDRFFAVRPEGSVSTLKIQRTERGDSAVYLCASSPQGSYNEQFFGPGTRLTVL.

V usage is TRBV12-5 and J usage is TRBJ2-3; 8 bases map to TRBD1. Germline trimming cut 3 bases from V and 3 bases from J; bases unmatched to any gene: 5. CDR1 and CDR2 (germline): LGHNT, FRNRAP. This CDR3 spans 15 amino acids. This CDR3 is CASGLGQGETDTQYF. CDR3 DNA: TGTGCTAGTGGTTTAGGACAGGGCGAAACAGATACGCAGTATTTT.

The rearrangement links TRBV4-2 to TRBJ2-5, with D perhaps TRBD2 (5 bases). The tail of the sequence fits TRBJ2-7 better, so the J call may be wrong. The CDR3 sequence is 16 residues long. The germline CDR1 and CDR2 sequences are LGHNA and YNFKEQ. The CDR3 sequence is CASSQELGDRSYEQYF. CDR3 nucleotides: TGTGCCAGCAGCCAAGAGTTGGGAGACCGCTCCTACGAGCAGTACTTC.

The chain is built from TRBV27 and TRBJ2-1; TRBD1 matches at 10 bases. The V segment lost 4 bases and the J segment 8 bases; nucleotides outside the gene matches: 5. The CDR3 extends over 14 amino acids. CDR1 and CDR2 (germline): MNHEY, SMNVEV (reference sequence). Written as DNA, the CDR3 is TGTGCCAGCAGTTGGGACAGGGGAGAGGATGAGCAGTTCTTC. It yields the protein CASSWDRGEDEQFF.

The rearrangement joins TRBV19 to TRBJ2-1; D not certain. With 6 bases removed from V and 0 bases from J, the gap between germline ends came to 9 bases. The CDR3 consists of 14 residues. Germline V CDR1 and CDR2: LNHDA, SQIVND (reference sequence). The CDR3 nucleotides read TGTGCCAGTAGCGTGGCGTCCTCCTACAATGAGCAGTTCTTC. It translates to CASSVASSYNEQFF.

This chain joins TRBV30 and TRBJ2-5, with D tentatively TRBD1 (5 bases). V lost 3 bases to trimming and J lost 2 bases, with 16 bases between them. This CDR3 comprises 15 residues. In germline, CDR1 is GTSNPN, CDR2 SVGIG (reference sequence). CDR3 coding DNA: TGTGCCTGGAGCCTAGGGGCCTTGGGGCAAGAGACCCAGTACTTC. Its protein is CAWSLGALGQETQYF. The full variable domain, completed using reference TRBV30 and TRBJ2-5, is SQTIHQWPATLVQPVGSPLSLECTVEGTSNPNLYWYRQAAGRGLQLLFYSVGIGQISSEVPQNLSASRPQDRQFILSSKKLLLSDSGFYLCAWSLGALGQETQYFGPGTRLLVL.

The chain carries TRBV7-2 and TRBJ1-1; no firm D call. The V and J ends lost 5 bases and 0 bases respectively, with 10 bases between them. The CDR3 contains 14 residues. Germline V gene sequence: CDR1 SGHTA, CDR2 FQGNSA. CDR3 loop: CASSPGSLNTEAFF. The CDR3 bases are TGTGCCAGCAGCCCCGGGTCGTTGAACACTGAAGCTTTCTTT.

This clone was seen just once. This chain connects TRBV5-1 to TRBJ2-7; D is perhaps TRBD2 (5 bases). Germline CDR1 reads SGHRS; CDR2 reads YFSETQ. V was clipped by 4 bases and J by 5 bases, with 16 bases between them. CDR3 size: 14 residues. CDR3 sequence (DNA): TGCGCCAGCAGCGGGAGTTCGGGGTTGGACGAGCAGTACTTC. Amino acid sequence: CASSGSSGLDEQYF.

This clone was observed once. The chain recombines TRBV10-2 with TRBJ2-3; 9 bases are shared with TRBD1. The CDR3 has 18 amino acids. J gave up 3 bases and V 0 bases, and 10 bases lay outside the gene matches. Germline values: CDR1 WSHSY, CDR2 SAAADI. The CDR3 region is CASSESTGTGLRTDTQYF. DNA for the CDR3: TGCGCCAGCAGTGAGTCGACTGGGACAGGGTTGCGGACAGATACGCAGTATTTT.

The chain couples TRBV19 to TRBJ1-5, with TRBD1 as a possible D gene (6 bases). The CDR3 is 14 amino acids. V was pared by 5 bases and J by 7 bases, with 15 bases between. From germline, CDR1 is LNHDA and CDR2 SQIVND (reference sequence). The CDR3, as DNA: TGTGCCAGTAGTCTTCTCCCCAGGGGACAGCCCCAGCATTTT. Protein product: CASSLLPRGQPQHF.

V and J are TRBV7-2 and TRBJ1-2; 9 bases map to TRBD1. The germline gives CDR1 SGHTA, CDR2 FQGNSA. CDR3 length: 14 amino acids. With V trimmed by 2 bases and J by 8 bases, 6 bases remained unmatched. CDR3 nucleotides: TGTGCCAGCAGCTTAACTACAGGGGGCAACGGCTACACCTTC. Encoded protein: CASSLTTGGNGYTF.

This rearrangement joins TRBV10-3 to TRBJ2-3; 7 nucleotides agree with TRBD2. Germline lookup yields CDR1 ENHRY and CDR2 SYGVKD. J gave up 2 bases and V 5 bases, and 7 bases lay outside the gene matches. CDR3 length: 15 residues. The CDR3 DNA reads as TGTGCCATCAGTATGGGCGGGGGAACCACAGATACGCAGTATTTT. Amino acid sequence: CAISMGGGTTDTQYF.

This clone has a handful of counts. The genes are TRBV4-1 and TRBJ2-7; D is ambiguous. The ends were cut back, 1 base at V and 1 base at J, with 11 bases in the middle. This CDR3 has 15 amino acids. The germline V gene encodes CDR1 MGHRA and CDR2 YSYEKL. CDR3 in DNA: TGCGCCAGCAGCCAAGTGGTAGCATCTTCCTACGAGCAGTACTTC. Encoded protein: CASSQVVASSYEQYF.